The 5 T cell receptor beta chains given below trace back to one sample, sequenced in a study of cytomegalovirus exposure and HLA in healthy donors. Amplification used 60 Vbeta primers and 13 Jbeta primers. Only in-frame clones appear in the TCRdb table, and some are missing; sequencing was by immunoSEQ multiplex PCR. The table lists approximately 97,000 clones, about four fifths of them singletons. Material for sequencing was PBMCs. The receptors were gathered from a middle-aged man in good health and CMV-seropositive.

This rearrangement joins TRBV18 to TRBJ2-1; 7 bases align to TRBD2. The CDR3 is made up of 15 amino acids. Germline V gene sequence: CDR1 KGHSH, CDR2 LQKENI. V lost 3 bases, J lost 3 bases, and 5 bases stayed unmatched. The CDR3 reads CASSPSLADYNEQFF. The DNA for the CDR3 is TGTGCCAGCTCACCGAGTCTAGCGGACTACAATGAGCAGTTCTTC.

V gene TRBV6-5 combines with J gene TRBJ2-2; D unresolved. Germline values: CDR1 MNHEY, CDR2 SVGAGI. V lost 6 bases, J lost 5 bases, and 7 bases lay in between. The CDR3 consists of 12 residues. The CDR3 DNA reads as TGTGCCAGCAGGCGTTCGACCGGGGAGCTGTTTTTT. The encoded protein is CASRRSTGELFF.

The chain carries TRBV28 and TRBJ1-3; 7 bases are a match to TRBD1. With V trimmed by 0 bases and J by 3 bases, 2 bases remained unmatched. Germline CDR1 MDHEN, CDR2 SYDVKM. The CDR3 is made up of 15 amino acids. CDR3 amino acids: CASSLWGTVGNTIYF. The CDR3 nucleotides read TGTGCCAGCAGTTTATGGGGGACAGTTGGAAACACCATATATTTT.

This sequence joins TRBV6-1 and TRBJ1-1, with D perhaps matching TRBD1 (6 bases). Per the germline V gene, CDR1 is MNHNS and CDR2 is SASEGT. Trimming cost V 4 bases and J 6 bases, with 9 bases left between them. This CDR3 has 12 amino acids. CDR3 sequence: CASSVTGPEAFF. For the CDR3, the DNA is TGTGCCAGCAGTGTCACAGGGCCTGAAGCTTTCTTT.

The chain combines TRBV18 with TRBJ2-7; D not resolved. Germline V gene lookup returns CDR1 KGHSH and CDR2 LQKENI. Trimming stripped 3 bases from V and 1 base from J, with 10 bases between. This CDR3 is built from 14 residues. The CDR3 loop reads CASSPVTRSYEQYF. In DNA, the CDR3 is TGTGCCAGCTCACCGGTTACCAGGTCCTACGAGCAGTACTTC. Drawing the rest from reference TRBV18 and TRBJ2-7, the complete variable domain is NAGVMQNPRHLVRRRGQEARLRCSPMKGHSHVYWYRQLPEEGLKFMVYLQKENIIDESGMPKERFSAEFPKEGPSILRIQQVVRGDSAAYFCASSPVTRSYEQYFGPGTRLTVT.